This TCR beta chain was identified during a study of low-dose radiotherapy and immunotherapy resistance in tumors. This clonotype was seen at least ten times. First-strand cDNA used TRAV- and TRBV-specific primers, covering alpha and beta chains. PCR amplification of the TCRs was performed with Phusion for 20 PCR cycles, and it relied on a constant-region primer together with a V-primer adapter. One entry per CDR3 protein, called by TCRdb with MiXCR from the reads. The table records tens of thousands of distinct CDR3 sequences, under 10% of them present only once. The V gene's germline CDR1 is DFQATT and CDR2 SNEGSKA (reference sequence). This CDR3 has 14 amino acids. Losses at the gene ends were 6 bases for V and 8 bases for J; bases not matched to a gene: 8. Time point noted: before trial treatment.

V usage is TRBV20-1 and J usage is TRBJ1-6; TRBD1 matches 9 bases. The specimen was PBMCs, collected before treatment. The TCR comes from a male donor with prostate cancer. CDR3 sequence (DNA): TGCAGTGCGCCTACACAGGGGGCCGATTCACCCCTCCACTTT. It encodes CSAPTQGADSPLHF.